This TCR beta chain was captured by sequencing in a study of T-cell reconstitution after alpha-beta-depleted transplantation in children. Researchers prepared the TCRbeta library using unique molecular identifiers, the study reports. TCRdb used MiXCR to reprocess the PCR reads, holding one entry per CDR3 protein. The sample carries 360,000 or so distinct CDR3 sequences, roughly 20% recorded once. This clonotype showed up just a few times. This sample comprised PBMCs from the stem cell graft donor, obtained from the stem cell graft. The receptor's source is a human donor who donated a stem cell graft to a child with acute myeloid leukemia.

The CDR3 coding sequence is TGTGCCAGCAGCCGAGGGGCCCTACCTCTCACCGGGGAGCTGTTTTTT. As protein: CASSRGALPLTGELFF. The rearrangement links TRBV7-6 to TRBJ2-2; D may match TRBD1 or TRBD2 (5 bases each). The germline V gene encodes CDR1 SGHVS and CDR2 FNYEAQ. Trimming shortened V by 5 bases and J by 4 bases, and 17 bases separated the two germline ends. There are 16 residues in the CDR3. Variable domain in full (rest from reference TRBV7-6 and TRBJ2-2): GAGVSQSPRYKVTKRGQDVALRCDPISGHVSLYWYRQALGQGPEFLTYFNYEAQQDKSGLPNDRFSAERPEGSISTLTIQRTEQRDSAMYRCASSRGALPLTGELFFGEGSRLTVL.